This T cell receptor (beta chain) was recovered during a study of CD8+CD57+ T cells in acquired aplastic anemia (dated by TCRdb to the late 2010s). About the full investigation: A mean of around 3.3 ug of DNA, ranging from about 0.2 to 27.4 ug, was extracted from sorted CD4+ and CD8+ cells. A CD8+CD57+ expansion meant a frequency higher than the mean frequency seen in healthy subjects.

On the study overall, not on this receptor specifically: Nearly 30 CD8+ CDR3 sequences were found in both patients and controls but appeared to be highly expressed in patients and within the immunodominant clones of the patients. CD8+ Simpson's diversity did not differ significantly between patients and healthy controls (P=0.060).

V drops 0 bases and J drops 3 bases, leaving 8 bases in between. Including cysteine and phenylalanine, the CDR3 has 14 amino acids. Only the CDR3 DNA stays, 42 bases, in frame from base 1. Flow cytometry had shown CD8+CD57+ cell expansion in the patients selected for sequencing. Every patient had severe acquired aplastic anemia, diagnosed using the International Study of Aplastic Anemia and Agranulocytosis and Camitta criteria. At the time blood was sampled, none of the patients had received any therapy. TCR repertoires of sorted CD4+ and CD8+ blood T cells from severe aplastic anemia patients and healthy subjects were deep-sequenced in the study. In the USA, patient enrollment took place under clinicaltrials.gov protocols 00001620, 01623167, 00001397, 00071045, 00081523 and 00961064. Ficoll-Paque density gradient centrifugation was used to isolate peripheral blood mononuclear cells. Before DNA extraction, CD4+ and CD8+ T cells were sorted by FACS or by magnetic beads.

Profiling of TCR beta VDJ combinations and CDR3 sequences used genomic DNA as the template. An Illumina HiSeq 2000 was used for TCR repertoire sequencing. The original pipeline was this. Repertoire assessment relied on Simpson's diversity index, CDR3 size and DJ length profiles, and TRBV/TRBJ rearrangement plots. The immunodominant clone was defined as the most abundant DNA sequence in deep sequencing data. CDR3 amino acid sequences were checked for sharing between subjects and were compared against published repertoires and the VDJdb database. TCRdb cleaned the public reads at Q25 with fastp, built clones with MiXCR and kept in-frame beta chains. Under each unique CDR3 protein, matching rows form one entry showing the most common genes and DNA. TCRdb, rather than the study authors, made the V and J calls. The sample has approximately 220,000 distinct CDR3 sequences on record, about 44% of them singletons. 7% to 10% of the sample goes to the ten largest clones.

This clonotype was recorded at least ten times. What this receptor recognizes is not known. No quality values exist for individual bases; no much larger clone is one base distant. This sequence was found in a human donor with aplastic anemia. The sequenced sample consisted of sorted CD4+, CD8+, or CD8+CD57+ T cells (not recorded which) from PBMCs. This receptor chain uses TRBV12-3 or TRBV12-4 and TRBJ1-2; a confident D gene designation cannot be given. For the CDR3, the sequence is CASSLARADYGYTF. The sequenced DNA is TGTGCCAGCAGTTTAGCGCGGGCAGACTATGGCTACACCTTC.